What follows describes a single T cell receptor beta chain. A read error may explain this, as a much larger clone is one base away. No conserved phenylalanine or tryptophan is present at the end of the CDR3, so a read error is the likely explanation. Amplification of TCR beta CDR3 regions used RNA as the template. First-round RT-PCR targeting the TCR CDR3 was performed with the HTBI primer set. TCRdb itself ran the multiplex PCR reads through MiXCR, one entry per CDR3 protein. The repertoire holds hundreds of thousands of distinct CDR3 sequences, with around 15% as singletons. The sample is drawn from a study of T cells in Graves' hyperthyroidism and ophthalmopathy. Based on clinical symptoms, serum thyroxine and TRAb, thyroid ultrasound and orbital computed tomography, diagnoses were reached. V lost 2 bases and J 4 bases, leaving 11 bases between the germline ends. This CDR3 has 14 amino acids. Per germline, CDR1 SGHTA and CDR2 FQGNSA.

This chain connects TRBV7-2 to TRBJ1-2; D is possibly TRBD1 (6 bases). The receptor was derived from a man between 18 and 29 years old with Graves' ophthalmopathy. Specimen: blood. CDR3 DNA sequence: TGTGCCAGCAGCTTATGGGACAACCTCTATGGCTACACCTCC. Protein product: CASSLWDNLYGYTS.